The 2 T cell receptor beta chains below come from one sample, sequenced in a study of T cells in Graves' hyperthyroidism and ophthalmopathy. Amplified TCR beta CDR3 regions came from RNA transcripts. First-round RT-PCR with HTBI primers amplified the TCR CDR3 region. TCRdb reprocessed the multiplex PCR reads with MiXCR, giving one entry per CDR3 protein. Here the sample spans 500,000 to 600,000 distinct CDR3 sequences, roughly 21% being singletons. The material sequenced was blood. Source of these receptors: a man between 35 and 55 years old with Graves' ophthalmopathy.

This clonotype appeared a few times. For the CDR3, the DNA is TGTGCCAGCAGCCAAGATCAGGGAAACACCATATATTTT. Translation: CASSQDQGNTIYF. The V call is TRBV3-1, the J call TRBJ1-3; no reliable D call. CDR1 and CDR2 from the germline V gene are LGHDT and YNNKEL (reference sequence). Trimming pared 0 bases from V and 4 bases from J, leaving 4 bases between. The CDR3 is 13 amino acids.

Many counts were recorded for this clonotype. The chain joins TRBV7-2 to TRBJ2-7; D is unclear. Germline loops: CDR1 SGHTA, CDR2 FQGNSA. The CDR3 loop spans 13 amino acids. V lost 1 base, J lost 6 bases, and 10 bases lay in between. The CDR3 here is CASSLGTKGEQYF. CDR3 bases: TGTGCCAGCAGCTTAGGAACCAAGGGCGAGCAGTACTTC.